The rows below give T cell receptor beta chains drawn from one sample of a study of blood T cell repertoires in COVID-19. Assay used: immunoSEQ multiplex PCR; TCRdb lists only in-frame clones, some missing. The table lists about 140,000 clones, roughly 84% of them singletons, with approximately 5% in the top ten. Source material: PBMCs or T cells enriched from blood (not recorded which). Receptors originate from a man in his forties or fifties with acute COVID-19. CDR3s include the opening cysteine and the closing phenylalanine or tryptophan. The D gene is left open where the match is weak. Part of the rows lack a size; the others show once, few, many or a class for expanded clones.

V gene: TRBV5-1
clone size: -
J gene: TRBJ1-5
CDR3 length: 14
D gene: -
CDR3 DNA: TGCGCCAGCAGCTTGAACGGGGGCAATCAGCCCCAGCATTTT
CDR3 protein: CASSLNGGNQPQHF

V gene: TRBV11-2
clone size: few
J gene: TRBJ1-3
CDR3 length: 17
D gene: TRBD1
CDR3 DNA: TGTGCCAGCAGCTTCCCCCCCGGGACAGGGTATGGAAACACCATATATTTT
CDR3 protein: CASSFPPGTGYGNTIYF

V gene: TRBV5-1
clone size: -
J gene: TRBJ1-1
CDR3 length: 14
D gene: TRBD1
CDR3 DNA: TGCGCCAGCAGCTTGGGCGACAGGGACACTGAAGCTTTCTTT
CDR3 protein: CASSLGDRDTEAFF

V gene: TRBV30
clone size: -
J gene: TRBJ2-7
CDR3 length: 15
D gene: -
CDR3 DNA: TGTGCCTGGAGTGTAAGGGGACACCGCTCCTACGAGCAGTACTTC
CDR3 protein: CAWSVRGHRSYEQYF

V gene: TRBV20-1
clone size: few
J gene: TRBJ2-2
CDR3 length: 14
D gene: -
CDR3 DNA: TGCAGTGCTAGTGGAGCTCCTAACACCGGGGAGCTGTTTTTT
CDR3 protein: CSASGAPNTGELFF

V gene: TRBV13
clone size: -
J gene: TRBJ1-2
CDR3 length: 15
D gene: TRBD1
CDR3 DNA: TGTGCCAGCAGCTACGGACAGGGTCCCGATCATGGCTACACCTTC
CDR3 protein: CASSYGQGPDHGYTF

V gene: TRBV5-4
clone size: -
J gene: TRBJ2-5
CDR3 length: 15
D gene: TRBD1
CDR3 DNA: TGTGCCAGCAGCTTCGACAGGGGTTACCAAGAGACCCAGTACTTC
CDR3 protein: CASSFDRGYQETQYF

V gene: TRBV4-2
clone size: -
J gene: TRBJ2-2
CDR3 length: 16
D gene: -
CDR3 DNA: TGTGCCAGCAGCCAAGATGTACAAACGAACACCGGGGAGCTGTTTTTT
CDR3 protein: CASSQDVQTNTGELFF

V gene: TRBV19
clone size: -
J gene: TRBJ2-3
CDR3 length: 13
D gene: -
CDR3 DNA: TGTGCCAGTAGTATCCTACTAACAGATACGCAGTATTTT
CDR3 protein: CASSILLTDTQYF

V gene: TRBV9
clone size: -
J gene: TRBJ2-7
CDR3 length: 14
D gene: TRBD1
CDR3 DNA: TGTGCCAGCAGCGTAGCCGACAGGGCCTACGAGCAGTACTTC
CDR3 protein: CASSVADRAYEQYF